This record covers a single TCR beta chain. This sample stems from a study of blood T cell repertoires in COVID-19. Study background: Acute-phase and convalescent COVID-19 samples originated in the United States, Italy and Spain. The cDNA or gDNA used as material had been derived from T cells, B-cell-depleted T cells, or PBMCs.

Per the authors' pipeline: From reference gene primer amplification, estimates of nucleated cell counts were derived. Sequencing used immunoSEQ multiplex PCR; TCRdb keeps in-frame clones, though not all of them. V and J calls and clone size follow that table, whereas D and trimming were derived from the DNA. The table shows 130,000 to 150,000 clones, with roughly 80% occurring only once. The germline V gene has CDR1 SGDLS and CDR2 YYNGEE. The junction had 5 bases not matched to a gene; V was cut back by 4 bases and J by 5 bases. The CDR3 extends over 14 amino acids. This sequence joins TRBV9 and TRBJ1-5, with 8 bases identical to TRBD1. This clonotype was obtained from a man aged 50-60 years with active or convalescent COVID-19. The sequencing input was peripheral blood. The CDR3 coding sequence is TGTGCCAGCAGCCCGGGACAGGCATATCAGCCCCAGCATTTT. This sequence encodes CASSPGQAYQPQHF.